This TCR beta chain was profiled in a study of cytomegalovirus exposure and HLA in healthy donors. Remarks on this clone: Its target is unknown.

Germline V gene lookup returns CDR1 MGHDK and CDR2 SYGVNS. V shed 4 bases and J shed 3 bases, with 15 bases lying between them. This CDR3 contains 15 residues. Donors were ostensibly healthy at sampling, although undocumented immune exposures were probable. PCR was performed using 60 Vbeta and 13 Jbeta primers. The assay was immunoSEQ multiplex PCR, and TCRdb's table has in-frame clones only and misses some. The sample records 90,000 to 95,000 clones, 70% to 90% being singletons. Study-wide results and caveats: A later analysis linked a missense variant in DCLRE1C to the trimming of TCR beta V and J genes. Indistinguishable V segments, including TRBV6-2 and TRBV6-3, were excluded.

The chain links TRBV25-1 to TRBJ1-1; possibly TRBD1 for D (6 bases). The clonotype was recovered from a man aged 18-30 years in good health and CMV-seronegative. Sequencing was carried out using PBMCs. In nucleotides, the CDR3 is TGTGCCAGCAGTGTCGCCGGGACAAGATACACTGAAGCTTTCTTT. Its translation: CASSVAGTRYTEAFF.